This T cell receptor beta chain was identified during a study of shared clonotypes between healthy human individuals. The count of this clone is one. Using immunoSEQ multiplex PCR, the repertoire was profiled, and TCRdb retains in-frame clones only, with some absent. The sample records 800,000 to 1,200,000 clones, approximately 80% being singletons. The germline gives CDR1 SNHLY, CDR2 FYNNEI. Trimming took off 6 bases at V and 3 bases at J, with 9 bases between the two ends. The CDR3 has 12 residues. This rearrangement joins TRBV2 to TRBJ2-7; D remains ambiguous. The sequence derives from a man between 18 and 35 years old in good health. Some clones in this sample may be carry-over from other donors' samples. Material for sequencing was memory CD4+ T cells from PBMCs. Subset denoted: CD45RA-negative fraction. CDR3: CASRLDLYEQYF. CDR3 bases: TGTGCCAGCAGGCTAGACCTCTACGAGCAGTACTTC.